Listed below are T cell receptor beta chains from one sample, sequenced in a study of shared clonotypes between healthy human individuals. This table comes from immunoSEQ multiplex PCR, and its TCRdb copy is limited to in-frame clones, with some not included. The table has about half a million clones, over 70% seen once. Sequencing was done on a sample of PBMCs. Source of these receptors: a woman between 40 and 55 years old in good health. Some clones in this sample may be carry-over from other donors' samples. Both conserved end residues are part of each CDR3. A D gene is named only where the DNA matches it firmly. Clone size is not always given. Where it is, it says once, few, many or a class for expanded clones.

d_call: TRBD2
cdr3_length: 17
v_call: TRBV9
clone_size: once
j_call: TRBJ2-7
cdr3_aa: CASSEGGSGSFSYEQYF
cdr3_nt: TGTGCCAGCAGCGAAGGGGGTAGCGGGAGCTTTTCCTACGAGCAGTACTTC

d_call: -
cdr3_length: 16
v_call: TRBV4-1
clone_size: -
j_call: TRBJ2-3
cdr3_aa: CASSQDASRRTDTQCF
cdr3_nt: TGCGCCAGCAGCCAAGATGCTAGCAGGAGAACAGATACGCAGTGTTTT

d_call: -
cdr3_length: 16
v_call: TRBV10-3
clone_size: -
j_call: TRBJ2-5
cdr3_aa: CASSEALGNPTETQYF
cdr3_nt: TGTGCCAGCAGTGAAGCTCTCGGAAACCCAACGGAGACCCAGTACTTC

d_call: TRBD1
cdr3_length: 14
v_call: TRBV18
clone_size: -
j_call: TRBJ1-2
cdr3_aa: CASSLGQGASGYTF
cdr3_nt: TGTGCCAGCTCACTTGGACAGGGTGCTTCTGGCTACACCTTC

d_call: TRBD2
cdr3_length: 16
v_call: TRBV25-1
clone_size: few
j_call: TRBJ2-3
cdr3_aa: CASSESREARTDTQYF
cdr3_nt: TGTGCCAGCAGTGAATCACGGGAGGCCCGCACAGATACGCAGTATTTT

d_call: -
cdr3_length: 16
v_call: TRBV18
clone_size: -
j_call: TRBJ1-5
cdr3_aa: CASSRGGPYSNQPQHF
cdr3_nt: TGTGCCAGCTCAAGGGGTGGTCCTTATAGCAATCAGCCCCAGCATTTT

d_call: -
cdr3_length: 17
v_call: TRBV4-1
clone_size: -
j_call: TRBJ1-3
cdr3_aa: CASSQVGAVSSGNTIYF
cdr3_nt: TGCGCCAGCAGCCAAGTCGGGGCGGTTTCCTCTGGAAACACCATATATTTT

d_call: -
cdr3_length: 15
v_call: TRBV5-4
clone_size: few
j_call: TRBJ2-7
cdr3_aa: CASSLTTGVSYEQYF
cdr3_nt: TGTGCCAGCAGCTTAACTACCGGGGTCTCCTACGAGCAGTACTTC

d_call: -
cdr3_length: 14
v_call: TRBV5-1
clone_size: -
j_call: TRBJ1-2
cdr3_aa: CASSLASRDYGYTF
cdr3_nt: TGCGCCAGCAGCTTGGCCAGCAGGGACTATGGCTACACCTTC

d_call: -
cdr3_length: 15
v_call: TRBV7-9
clone_size: -
j_call: TRBJ1-4
cdr3_aa: CASSSTGRTNEKLFF
cdr3_nt: TGTGCCAGCAGCTCTACAGGTCGCACTAATGAAAAACTGTTTTTT

d_call: TRBD1
cdr3_length: 16
v_call: TRBV6-6
clone_size: -
j_call: TRBJ2-5
cdr3_aa: CASSLTTGGGQETQYF
cdr3_nt: TGTGCCAGCAGCCTGACGACAGGGGGAGGTCAAGAGACCCAGTACTTC

d_call: -
cdr3_length: 17
v_call: TRBV11-1
clone_size: -
j_call: TRBJ2-2
cdr3_aa: CASSLEVGALDTGELFF
cdr3_nt: TGTGCCAGCAGCTTAGAAGTGGGGGCGTTAGACACCGGGGAGCTGTTTTTT

d_call: -
cdr3_length: 14
v_call: TRBV7-2
clone_size: few
j_call: TRBJ2-5
cdr3_aa: CASSLGTSTETQYF
cdr3_nt: TGTGCCAGCAGCTTAGGGACCTCCACGGAGACCCAGTACTTC

d_call: -
cdr3_length: 13
v_call: TRBV7-9
clone_size: -
j_call: TRBJ2-5
cdr3_aa: CASSNSYQETQYF
cdr3_nt: TGTGCCAGCAGCAACTCGTACCAAGAGACCCAGTACTTC

d_call: TRBD2
cdr3_length: 16
v_call: TRBV13
clone_size: -
j_call: TRBJ2-3
cdr3_aa: CASSQGLAGEADTQYF
cdr3_nt: TGTGCCAGCAGCCAGGGACTAGCGGGGGAGGCAGATACGCAGTATTTT

d_call: -
cdr3_length: 13
v_call: TRBV6-6
clone_size: -
j_call: TRBJ2-7
cdr3_aa: CASSLDGPYEQYF
cdr3_nt: TGTGCCAGCAGCCTCGACGGCCCCTACGAGCAGTACTTC

d_call: -
cdr3_length: 13
v_call: TRBV2
clone_size: few
j_call: TRBJ2-2
cdr3_aa: CAIRDLNTGELFF
cdr3_nt: TGTGCCATCCGGGACTTAAACACCGGGGAGCTGTTTTTT

d_call: -
cdr3_length: 14
v_call: TRBV9
clone_size: -
j_call: TRBJ2-5
cdr3_aa: CASSVGVTGKTQYF
cdr3_nt: TGTGCCAGCAGCGTAGGGGTTACTGGGAAGACCCAGTACTTC

d_call: -
cdr3_length: 16
v_call: TRBV15
clone_size: -
j_call: TRBJ2-7
cdr3_aa: CATSRDLGGFPSEQYF
cdr3_nt: TGTGCCACCAGCAGAGATCTCGGGGGATTCCCTAGCGAGCAGTACTTC

d_call: -
cdr3_length: 13
v_call: TRBV19
clone_size: few
j_call: TRBJ2-7
cdr3_aa: CASSIGGSYEQYF
cdr3_nt: TGTGCCAGTAGTATAGGGGGATCCTACGAGCAGTACTTC

d_call: -
cdr3_length: 16
v_call: TRBV28
clone_size: -
j_call: TRBJ2-7
cdr3_aa: CASSLPRDVGPDEQYF
cdr3_nt: TGTGCCAGCAGTTTACCCCGAGATGTCGGCCCGGACGAGCAGTACTTC

d_call: -
cdr3_length: 17
v_call: TRBV13
clone_size: few
j_call: TRBJ2-1
cdr3_aa: CASSTPLHQGGYNEQFF
cdr3_nt: TGTGCCAGCAGCACCCCCCTCCACCAGGGGGGCTACAATGAGCAGTTCTTC

d_call: -
cdr3_length: 16
v_call: TRBV28
clone_size: -
j_call: TRBJ2-1
cdr3_aa: CASSYPHGGSYNEQFF
cdr3_nt: TGCGCCAGCAGTTACCCTCATGGAGGTTCCTACAATGAGCAGTTCTTC

d_call: TRBD2
cdr3_length: 17
v_call: TRBV4-2
clone_size: -
j_call: TRBJ2-7
cdr3_aa: CASSSPGGGRGSYEQYF
cdr3_nt: TGTGCCAGCAGCTCCCCCGGGGGCGGGAGGGGCTCCTACGAGCAGTACTTC

d_call: TRBD2
cdr3_length: 16
v_call: TRBV6-1
clone_size: -
j_call: TRBJ2-3
cdr3_aa: CASSEGPAGGTDTQYF
cdr3_nt: TGTGCCAGCAGTGAGGGACCAGCGGGAGGCACAGATACGCAGTATTTT

d_call: -
cdr3_length: 15
v_call: TRBV19
clone_size: -
j_call: TRBJ1-5
cdr3_aa: CASSTTAYSNQPQHF
cdr3_nt: TGTGCCAGTAGCACCACAGCCTATAGCAATCAGCCCCAGCATTTT

d_call: -
cdr3_length: 14
v_call: TRBV18
clone_size: -
j_call: TRBJ2-7
cdr3_aa: CASSPIGSPYEQYF
cdr3_nt: TGTGCCAGCTCACCAATCGGGAGTCCCTACGAGCAGTACTTC

d_call: -
cdr3_length: 14
v_call: TRBV5-4
clone_size: -
j_call: TRBJ2-5
cdr3_aa: CASSFAGRQETQYF
cdr3_nt: TGTGCCAGCAGCTTTGCGGGGAGACAAGAGACCCAGTACTTC

d_call: -
cdr3_length: 12
v_call: TRBV30
clone_size: -
j_call: TRBJ1-1
cdr3_aa: CAWTQVNTEAFF
cdr3_nt: TGTGCCTGGACACAGGTGAACACTGAAGCTTTCTTT

d_call: TRBD2
cdr3_length: 15
v_call: TRBV5-4
clone_size: -
j_call: TRBJ2-7
cdr3_aa: CASSPRLAVPYEQYF
cdr3_nt: TGTGCCAGCAGCCCTAGACTAGCGGTACCCTACGAGCAGTACTTC

d_call: -
cdr3_length: 15
v_call: TRBV5-1
clone_size: -
j_call: TRBJ1-4
cdr3_aa: CASSLSFATNEKLFF
cdr3_nt: TGCGCCAGCAGCTTGTCCTTTGCAACTAATGAAAAACTGTTTTTT

d_call: TRBD2
cdr3_length: 17
v_call: TRBV25-1
clone_size: -
j_call: TRBJ2-1
cdr3_aa: CASSELASLAGDREQFF
cdr3_nt: TGTGCCAGCAGTGAATTGGCGAGTCTAGCGGGAGACAGAGAGCAGTTCTTC

d_call: TRBD1
cdr3_length: 15
v_call: TRBV27
clone_size: -
j_call: TRBJ2-1
cdr3_aa: CASTLGTGGGNEQFF
cdr3_nt: TGTGCCAGCACCCTTGGGACAGGAGGTGGGAATGAGCAGTTCTTC